Listed below are T cell receptor beta chains from one sample, sequenced in a study of blood T cell repertoires in COVID-19. TCRdb's copy holds only in-frame clones and misses some; the assay was immunoSEQ multiplex PCR. The sample includes about 180,000 clones, over 75% of them seen just once. Sequenced material: peripheral blood. These receptors all stem from a man between 65 and 85 years old with active or convalescent COVID-19. Both conserved end residues are part of each CDR3. The order of the fields is clone size, J gene, V gene, D gene, CDR3 protein, CDR3 DNA. A D gene is named only where the DNA matches it firmly. Expanded clones get a size class; other rows say once, few or many, or leave the size out.

-	TRBJ2-3	TRBV9	-	CASSVAEIPRGTQYF	TGTGCCAGCAGCGTAGCCGAGATCCCGCGGGGTACGCAGTATTTT
-	TRBJ1-1	TRBV18	-	CASSPPLYTEAFF	TGTGCCAGCTCACCTCCTTTGTACACTGAAGCTTTCTTT
once	TRBJ1-2	TRBV29-1	-	CSVEGTRYGYTF	TGCAGCGTTGAAGGTACCAGGTATGGCTACACCTTC
-	TRBJ1-1	TRBV19	TRBD1	CASSMGQGAGTEAFF	TGTGCCAGTAGTATGGGACAGGGGGCTGGCACTGAAGCTTTCTTT
-	TRBJ2-3	TRBV9	TRBD2	CASSVGPGGGLAGDTDTQYF	TGTGCCAGCAGCGTCGGCCCGGGGGGGGGACTAGCGGGAGACACAGATACGCAGTATTTT
-	TRBJ1-2	TRBV25-1	-	CASSEGGWDGYTF	TGTGCCAGCAGTGAGGGGGGATGGGATGGCTACACCTTC
-	TRBJ2-3	TRBV7-3	TRBD2	CASSPGTSGYTDTQYF	TGTGCCAGCAGCCCAGGGACTAGCGGATACACAGATACGCAGTATTTT
few	TRBJ1-1	TRBV10-3	TRBD1	CAISESRTGLRGEAFF	TGTGCCATCAGTGAGTCCCGGACAGGGTTAAGGGGTGAAGCTTTCTTT
once	TRBJ2-4	TRBV5-4	TRBD1	CASSLGTGGAKNIQYF	TGTGCCAGCAGTCTCGGGACAGGGGGCGCCAAAAACATTCAGTACTTC
-	TRBJ1-5	TRBV30	-	CAWSVQGGVNSNQPQHF	TGTGCCTGGAGTGTACAGGGTGGAGTGAATAGCAATCAGCCCCAGCATTTT
-	TRBJ2-2	TRBV27	-	CASSFGLNTGELFF	TGTGCCAGCAGTTTCGGACTTAACACCGGGGAGCTGTTTTTT
-	TRBJ1-1	TRBV9	-	CASSVVATGNTEAFF	TGTGCCAGCAGCGTAGTCGCGACGGGGAACACTGAAGCTTTCTTT
few	TRBJ2-1	TRBV29-1	-	CSVEGVLAGSSYNEQFF	TGCAGCGTTGAAGGGGTGCTGGCGGGGAGCTCCTACAATGAGCAGTTCTTC
-	TRBJ1-4	TRBV6-5	-	CASSYWTGEKLFF	TGTGCCAGCAGTTACTGGACGGGAGAAAAACTGTTTTTT
-	TRBJ2-1	TRBV19	TRBD2	CASSIGLAGGSSYNEQFF	TGTGCCAGTAGTATCGGTCTAGCGGGGGGGAGCTCCTACAATGAGCAGTTCTTC
-	TRBJ1-1	TRBV7-2	TRBD1	CASRTGAGDTEAFF	TGTGCCAGCAGGACAGGGGCGGGGGACACTGAAGCTTTCTTT
-	TRBJ1-1	TRBV12-3/TRBV12-4	-	CASSSHRQEAFF	TGTGCCAGCAGTTCACACAGGCAGGAAGCTTTCTTT
-	TRBJ2-2	TRBV11-2	-	CASSLKHGPTGELFF	TGTGCCAGCAGCTTAAAGCACGGTCCGACCGGGGAGCTGTTTTTT